This is a list of T cell receptor beta chains from one sample in a study of siplizumab effects on memory and regulatory T cells. The protocol was immunoSEQ multiplex PCR, while the TCRdb copy is restricted to in-frame clones and leaves out a portion. The sample lists roughly 100,000 clones, roughly nine tenths occurring once. Material for sequencing was CD4+ T cells sorted from blood. Receptors were obtained from a human donor in good health. Each CDR3 is given with its conserved first and last residue. A D gene is named only where the DNA matches it firmly. Only some rows state a clone size, as once, few, many or a class for expanded clones.

TRBV7-9	TRBJ2-5	-	12	-	TGTGCCAGCAGCTCCTCGAGTGGGGTGGGATACTTC	CASSSSSGVGYF
TRBV18	TRBJ2-2	-	13	-	TGTGCCAGCTCACCACAAAACGGAGGGGAGCTGTTTTTT	CASSPQNGGELFF
TRBV5-1	TRBJ2-6	-	17	-	TGCGCCAGCAGCTTACAGGGATCGTTTGCTGGGGCCAACGTCCTGACTTTC	CASSLQGSFAGANVLTF
TRBV4-1	TRBJ2-7	once	15	TRBD2	TGCGCCAGCAGCCAAGGGACTAGCGGACTGTACGAGCAGTACTTC	CASSQGTSGLYEQYF
TRBV7-8	TRBJ1-1	-	13	-	TGTGCCAGCAGCTATGGGGTGGACACTGAAGCTTTCTTT	CASSYGVDTEAFF
TRBV19	TRBJ2-7	-	16	TRBD2	TGTGCCAGTAGTATAATTCGGACTAGCGGGACCTACGAGCAGTACTTC	CASSIIRTSGTYEQYF
TRBV6-6	TRBJ2-1	-	15	-	TGTGCCAGCACCCCCTCCGTCGTGGGGCTTAATGAGCAGTTCTTC	CASTPSVVGLNEQFF
TRBV9	TRBJ2-5	-	16	TRBD2	TGTGCCAGCAGCGTAGTAGGTAGCGGGAGCCAAGAGACCCAGTACTTC	CASSVVGSGSQETQYF
TRBV28	TRBJ1-6	-	14	TRBD1	TGTGCCAGTAATACAGGGGCTGGGAATTCACCCCTCCACTTT	CASNTGAGNSPLHF
TRBV19	TRBJ1-1	-	14	-	TGTGCCAGTAGTATTGTTCTGGCCAGCCCTGAAGCTTTCTTT	CASSIVLASPEAFF
TRBV6-5	TRBJ1-1	-	13	-	TGTGCCAGCAGTAAACAGGGTCCCACTGAAGCTTTCTTT	CASSKQGPTEAFF
TRBV28	TRBJ2-5	-	16	TRBD1	TGTGCCAGCAGGGTAATCGACAGGGGGCGTGGGGAGACCCAGTACTTC	CASRVIDRGRGETQYF
TRBV5-4	TRBJ2-3	-	14	-	TGTGCCCTCCGGAGAAAGCCCAAAGAGGATACGCAGTATTTT	CALRRKPKEDTQYF
TRBV4-2	TRBJ1-4	once	18	TRBD1	TGTGCCAGCAGCCCCACAGGGACAGGGGTTTCTTTTAATGAAAAACTGTTTTTT	CASSPTGTGVSFNEKLFF
TRBV7-9	TRBJ2-1	-	15	-	TGTGCCAGCAGCTTAAGCTATAGTACCTACAATGAGCAGTTCTTC	CASSLSYSTYNEQFF
TRBV5-1	TRBJ2-7	-	22	TRBD2	TGCGCCAGCAGCTTGGGAGGGCTCGAGTACAAGCGGGAGGGCCTATCATCCTACGAGCAGTACTTC	CASSLGGLEYKREGLSSYEQYF
TRBV5-1	TRBJ2-7	-	16	-	TGCGCCAGCAGCTTGGCGTATGTGCCCGGTTCCTACGAGCAGTACTTC	CASSLAYVPGSYEQYF
TRBV5-1	TRBJ2-7	-	14	-	TGCGCCAGCAGCCCGGGGACCGCTCGCGACGAGCAGTACTTC	CASSPGTARDEQYF
TRBV14	TRBJ2-5	-	13	-	TGTGCCAGCAGCCAAGAACGAGGGCAGAGGATAGACTTC	CASSQERGQRIDF
TRBV5-1	TRBJ2-7	-	14	-	TGCGCCAGCAGCTGGGGCAGGGCGGGGATCGAGCAGTACTTC	CASSWGRAGIEQYF
TRBV27	TRBJ2-7	-	12	-	TGTACCACACGGGGCAGAGACTACGAGCAGTACTTC	CTTRGRDYEQYF
TRBV5-6	TRBJ1-5	-	15	-	TGTGCCAGCAGCTTGTGGTCGCTCTCCGATCAGCCCCAGCATTTT	CASSLWSLSDQPQHF
TRBV6-5	TRBJ1-1	-	13	-	TGTGCCAGCACCGGAGGTGGGGGCACTGAAGCTTTCTTT	CASTGGGGTEAFF
TRBV6-1	TRBJ1-1	-	15	TRBD1	TGTGCCAGCAGTGAAGCGGGGACAGGGAGGGCTGAAGCTTTCTTT	CASSEAGTGRAEAFF
TRBV19	TRBJ1-3	-	14	-	TGTGCCAGTAGTATGGGCTTCTCTGGAAACACCATATATTTT	CASSMGFSGNTIYF
TRBV7-9	TRBJ1-2	-	15	-	TGTGCCAGCAGTGAGGTAGTTTCCCATCGTTTAAGTGGTACCTTC	CASSEVVSHRLSGTF
TRBV28	TRBJ2-1	-	14	-	TGTGCCAGCAGTTACCCGGGGGGCAGGAATGAGCAGTTCTTC	CASSYPGGRNEQFF
TRBV9	TRBJ2-7	-	13	-	TGTGCCAGCAGCGTCGCGGGGTCCTACGAGCAGTACTTC	CASSVAGSYEQYF
TRBV5-1	TRBJ2-2	-	14	TRBD1	TGCGCCAGCAGCAGGGACAGGGCCACCGGGGAGCTGTTTTTT	CASSRDRATGELFF
TRBV28	TRBJ2-1	-	13	-	TGTGCCACCCTACGGGTCCCCGCCCATGAGCAGTTCTTC	CATLRVPAHEQFF
TRBV5-4	TRBJ2-3	once	15	-	TGTGCCAGCAGCTTGAGTCCATCTCGCACAGATACGCAGTATTTT	CASSLSPSRTDTQYF
TRBV19	TRBJ2-2	few	17	TRBD2	TGTGCCACTCTCAACCGACTAGCGGGAAGTTACACCGGGGAGCTGTTTTTT	CATLNRLAGSYTGELFF
TRBV5-4	TRBJ2-1	once	16	TRBD1	TGTGCCAGCAGTCGATACCGGGACAGGTCCGACAATGAGCAGTTCTTC	CASSRYRDRSDNEQFF
TRBV7-6	TRBJ2-1	-	18	-	TGTGCCAGCAGCTTAGTTCCCAGCGCCCTGAGCTCCTACAATGAGCAGTTCTTC	CASSLVPSALSSYNEQFF
TRBV19	TRBJ1-1	-	14	-	TGTGCCAGTAGTATTCTCCCCCCGGGACAAGAAGCTTTCTTT	CASSILPPGQEAFF
TRBV7-7	TRBJ2-1	-	18	TRBD2	TGTGCCAGCAGCTTAGTGAGTCCCAGCGGGAGTAGCTACAATGAGCAGTTCTTC	CASSLVSPSGSSYNEQFF
TRBV15	TRBJ2-3	-	18	TRBD2	TGTGCCACCAGCAAACGATTTATGACTAGCGGGAGCACAGATACGCAGTATTTT	CATSKRFMTSGSTDTQYF
TRBV28	TRBJ1-5	once	15	TRBD1	TGTGCCAGCAGTCGATACAGGGGAAGCAATCAGCCCCAGCATTTT	CASSRYRGSNQPQHF
TRBV5-6	TRBJ1-2	-	14	-	TGTGCCAGCAGCTCGCTGGCCGAATTTTATGGCTACACCTTC	CASSSLAEFYGYTF
TRBV5-1	TRBJ1-1	-	14	-	TGCGCCAGCAGCATAGGCAGTCTCTACACTGAAGCTTTCTTT	CASSIGSLYTEAFF
TRBV19	TRBJ2-3	-	13	-	TGTGCCAGTAGTATTGCTCGCACAGATACGCAGTATTTT	CASSIARTDTQYF
TRBV28	TRBJ1-2	-	14	TRBD1	TGTGCCAGCTATACCGCCGGGACAGGGGATGGCTACACCTTC	CASYTAGTGDGYTF
TRBV7-9	TRBJ2-3	-	14	-	TGTGCCAGCAGCCTGTCCGGGACCCCAGATACGCAGTATTTT	CASSLSGTPDTQYF
TRBV28	TRBJ1-1	-	15	-	TGTGCCAGCAGTTTGTGGGGGAAACTTTACACTGAAGCTTTCTTT	CASSLWGKLYTEAFF
TRBV9	TRBJ2-2	-	15	-	TGTGCCAGCAGCCTAACGACAGCGGGTCCCGGGGAGCTGTTTTTT	CASSLTTAGPGELFF
TRBV4-1	TRBJ2-6	-	21	TRBD1	TGCGCCAGCAGCCCTAAGGGCGTGGGACAGGGCTTTATCTCCGGGGCCAACGTCCTGACTTTC	CASSPKGVGQGFISGANVLTF
TRBV5-4	TRBJ1-2	once	13	-	TGTGCCAGCAGCTTAGGCCAGGACTATGGCTACACCTTC	CASSLGQDYGYTF
TRBV5-1	TRBJ1-5	-	15	-	TGCGCCAGCTCTCCCGGGGAGTATAGCAATCAGCCCCAGCATTTT	CASSPGEYSNQPQHF
TRBV11-3	TRBJ2-5	-	14	-	TGTGCCAGCAGCTTAACAGGGTTATCGGGGACCCAGTACTTC	CASSLTGLSGTQYF
TRBV29-1	TRBJ1-1	-	13	-	TGCAGCGTAGACCTCATGGGGGGGCCTGAAGCTTTCTTT	CSVDLMGGPEAFF
TRBV7-9	TRBJ1-2	-	16	-	TGTGCCAGCAGCTCGAGACGAGACCAGGCCGACTATGGCTACACCTTC	CASSSRRDQADYGYTF
TRBV19	TRBJ2-2	-	11	-	TGTGCCAGCGTCGGGGACGGGGAGCTGTTTTTT	CASVGDGELFF
TRBV6-5	TRBJ2-7	-	16	-	TGTGCCAGCAGTTACACCTATATATCAAGCTCCTACGAGCAGTACTTC	CASSYTYISSSYEQYF
TRBV6-1	TRBJ1-1	-	14	-	TGTGCCAGCAGACCTAAGGGGGACGCCCTTGAAGCTTTCTTT	CASRPKGDALEAFF
TRBV13	TRBJ2-7	-	14	TRBD2	TGTGCCAGCAGCCTTAGCGGGAGGGCCGGCGAGCAGTACTTC	CASSLSGRAGEQYF